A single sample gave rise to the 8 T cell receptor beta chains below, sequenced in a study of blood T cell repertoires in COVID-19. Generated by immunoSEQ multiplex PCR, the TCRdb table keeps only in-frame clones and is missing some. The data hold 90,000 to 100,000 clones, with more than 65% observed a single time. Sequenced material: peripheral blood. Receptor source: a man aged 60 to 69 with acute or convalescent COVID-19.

DNA for the CDR3: TGTGCCAGCAGTCAAGAGGGACAGGGAATTTCACCCCTCCACTTT. Its translation is CASSQEGQGISPLHF. The chain combines TRBV6-1 with TRBJ1-6; 9 bases fit TRBD1. The CDR3 is 15 amino acids. V lost 5 bases and J lost 9; bases outside the gene matches: 8. Germline assignment: CDR1 MNHNS and CDR2 SASEGT.

CDR3 protein: CASSQRQGSHEQYF. CDR3 bases: TGCGCCAGCAGCCAAAGACAGGGTAGCCACGAGCAGTACTTC. The rearrangement joins TRBV4-1 to TRBJ2-7; 7 nucleotides line up with TRBD1. V gave up 2 bases and J gave up 5 bases; unmatched junction bases: 6. Germline-derived CDR1 and CDR2 are MGHRA and YSYEKL. This CDR3 is 14 amino acids long.

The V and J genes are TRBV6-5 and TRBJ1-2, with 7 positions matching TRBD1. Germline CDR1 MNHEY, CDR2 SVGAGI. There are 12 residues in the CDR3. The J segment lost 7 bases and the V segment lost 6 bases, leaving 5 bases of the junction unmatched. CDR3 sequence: CASSRTGIGYTF. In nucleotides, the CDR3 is TGTGCCAGCAGCCGGACAGGAATTGGCTACACCTTC.

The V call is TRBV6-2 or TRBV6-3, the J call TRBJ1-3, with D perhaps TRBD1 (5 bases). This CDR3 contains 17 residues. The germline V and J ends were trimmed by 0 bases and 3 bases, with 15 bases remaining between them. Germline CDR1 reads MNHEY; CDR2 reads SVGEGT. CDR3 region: CASSYSNRGKYGNTIYF. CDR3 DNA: TGTGCCAGCAGTTACTCGAACCGGGGGAAATATGGAAACACCATATATTTT.

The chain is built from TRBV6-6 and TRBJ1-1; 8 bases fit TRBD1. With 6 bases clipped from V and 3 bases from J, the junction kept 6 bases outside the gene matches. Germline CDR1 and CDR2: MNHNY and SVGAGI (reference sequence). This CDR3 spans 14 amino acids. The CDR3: CASRMGQVDTEAFF. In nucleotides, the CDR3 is TGTGCCAGCAGAATGGGACAGGTGGACACTGAAGCTTTCTTT.

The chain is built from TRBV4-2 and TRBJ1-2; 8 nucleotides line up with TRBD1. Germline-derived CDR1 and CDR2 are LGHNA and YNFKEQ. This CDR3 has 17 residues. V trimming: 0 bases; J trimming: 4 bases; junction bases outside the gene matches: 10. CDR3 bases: TGTGCCAGCAGCCAAGAGATTGGACAGGGTAGTGGCTATGGCTACACCTTC. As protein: CASSQEIGQGSGYGYTF.

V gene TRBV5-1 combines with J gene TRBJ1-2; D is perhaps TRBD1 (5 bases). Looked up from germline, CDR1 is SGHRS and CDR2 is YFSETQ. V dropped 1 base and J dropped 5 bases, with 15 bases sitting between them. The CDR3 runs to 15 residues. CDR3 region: CASSLSARDFYGYTF. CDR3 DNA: TGCGCCAGCAGCTTGTCTGCCAGGGACTTTTATGGCTACACCTTC.

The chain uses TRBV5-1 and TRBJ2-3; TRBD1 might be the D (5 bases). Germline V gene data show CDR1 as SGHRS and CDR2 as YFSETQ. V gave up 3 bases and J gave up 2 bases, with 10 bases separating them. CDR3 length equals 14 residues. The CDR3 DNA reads TGCGCCAGCAGCTCAGGACACTACACAGATACGCAGTATTTT. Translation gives CASSSGHYTDTQYF.